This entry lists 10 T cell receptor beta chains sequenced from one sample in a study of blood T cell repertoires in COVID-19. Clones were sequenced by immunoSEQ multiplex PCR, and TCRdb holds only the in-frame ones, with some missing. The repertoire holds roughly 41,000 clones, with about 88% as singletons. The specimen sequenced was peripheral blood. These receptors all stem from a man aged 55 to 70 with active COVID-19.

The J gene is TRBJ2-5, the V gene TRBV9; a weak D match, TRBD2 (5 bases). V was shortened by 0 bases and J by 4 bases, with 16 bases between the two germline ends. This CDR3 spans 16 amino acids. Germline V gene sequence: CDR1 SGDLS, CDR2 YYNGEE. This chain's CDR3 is CASSVGTVIGGETQYF. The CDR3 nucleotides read TGTGCCAGCAGCGTAGGGACGGTAATAGGAGGAGAGACCCAGTACTTC.

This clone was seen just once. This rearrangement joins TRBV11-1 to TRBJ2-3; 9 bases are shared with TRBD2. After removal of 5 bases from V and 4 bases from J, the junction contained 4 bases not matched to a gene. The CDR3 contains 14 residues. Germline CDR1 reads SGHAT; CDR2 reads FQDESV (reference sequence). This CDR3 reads CASSKGTSSDTQYF. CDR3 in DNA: TGTGCCAGCAGCAAGGGGACTAGCTCAGATACGCAGTATTTT. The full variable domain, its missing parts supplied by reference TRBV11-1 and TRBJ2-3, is EAEVAQSPRYKITEKSQAVAFWCDPISGHATLYWYRQILGQGPELLVQFQDESVVDDSQLPKDRFSAERLKGVDSTLKIQPAELGDSAMYLCASSKGTSSDTQYFGPGTRLTVL.

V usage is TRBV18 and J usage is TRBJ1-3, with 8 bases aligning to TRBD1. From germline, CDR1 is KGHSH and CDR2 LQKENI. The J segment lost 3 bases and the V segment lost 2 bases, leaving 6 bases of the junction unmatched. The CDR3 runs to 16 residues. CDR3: CASSPNSGGNGNTIYF. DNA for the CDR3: TGTGCCAGCTCACCAAACTCAGGGGGCAATGGAAACACCATATATTTT. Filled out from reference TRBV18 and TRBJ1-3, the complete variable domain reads NAGVMQNPRHLVRRRGQEARLRCSPMKGHSHVYWYRQLPEEGLKFMVYLQKENIIDESGMPKERFSAEFPKEGPSILRIQQVVRGDSAAYFCASSPNSGGNGNTIYFGEGSWLTVV.

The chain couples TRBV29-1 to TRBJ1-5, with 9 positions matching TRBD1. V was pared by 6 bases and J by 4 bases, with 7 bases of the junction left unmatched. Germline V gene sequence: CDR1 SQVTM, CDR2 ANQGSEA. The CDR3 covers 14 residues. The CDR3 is CSVQTGGRNQPQHF. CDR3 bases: TGCAGCGTGCAAACAGGGGGCAGGAATCAGCCCCAGCATTTT.

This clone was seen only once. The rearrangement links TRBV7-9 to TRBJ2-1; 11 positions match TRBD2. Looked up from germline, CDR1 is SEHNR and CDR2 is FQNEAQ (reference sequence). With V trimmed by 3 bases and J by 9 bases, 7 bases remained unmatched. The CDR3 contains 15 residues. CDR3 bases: TGTGCCAGCAGCTTTCAACTAGCGGGAGTGGTTGAGCAGTTCTTC. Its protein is CASSFQLAGVVEQFF.

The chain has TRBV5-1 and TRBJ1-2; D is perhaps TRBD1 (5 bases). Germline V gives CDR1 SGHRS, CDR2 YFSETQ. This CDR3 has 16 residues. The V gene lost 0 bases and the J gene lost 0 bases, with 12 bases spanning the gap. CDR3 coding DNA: TGCGCCAGCAGCTTGGAGAAGGGGCCCGCTAACTATGGCTACACCTTC. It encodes CASSLEKGPANYGYTF.

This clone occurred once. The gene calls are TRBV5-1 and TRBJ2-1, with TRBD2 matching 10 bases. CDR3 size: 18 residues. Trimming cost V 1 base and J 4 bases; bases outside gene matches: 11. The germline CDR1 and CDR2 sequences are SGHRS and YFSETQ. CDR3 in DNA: TGCGCCAGCAGCTTGCCGACTTTTTTACTAGCGGGGTACAATGAGCAGTTCTTC. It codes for CASSLPTFLLAGYNEQFF.

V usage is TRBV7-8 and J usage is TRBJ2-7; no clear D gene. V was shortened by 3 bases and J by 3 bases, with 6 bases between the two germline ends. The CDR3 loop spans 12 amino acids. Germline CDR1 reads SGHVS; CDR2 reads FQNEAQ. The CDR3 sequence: CASSFRGYEQYF. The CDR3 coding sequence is TGTGCCAGCAGCTTTCGCGGCTACGAGCAGTACTTC.

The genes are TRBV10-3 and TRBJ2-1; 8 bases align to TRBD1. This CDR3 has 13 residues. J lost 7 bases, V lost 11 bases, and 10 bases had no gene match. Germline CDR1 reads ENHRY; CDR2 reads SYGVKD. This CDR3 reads CAGSQGVVNEQFF. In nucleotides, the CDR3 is TGTGCCGGATCACAGGGGGTAGTTAATGAGCAGTTCTTC.

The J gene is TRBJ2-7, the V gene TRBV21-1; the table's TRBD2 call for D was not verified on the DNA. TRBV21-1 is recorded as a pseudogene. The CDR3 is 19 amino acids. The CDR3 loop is CASSRRAGLAGTSSYEQYF. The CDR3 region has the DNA TGTGCCAGCAGCAGGCGGGCGGGACTAGCGGGGACTAGCTCCTACGAGCAGTACTTC.